The rows below give T cell receptor beta chains drawn from one sample of a study of T cell changes during pregnancy in multiple sclerosis. The table came from immunoSEQ multiplex PCR; TCRdb's copy has only in-frame clones and leaves some out. In the table there are some 80,000 clones, 90% to 95% of which are singletons. The material sequenced was CD4+ T cells from peripheral blood mononuclear cells, taken after pregnancy. The source is a female donor with multiple sclerosis, enrolled in a pregnancy study. The CDR3 runs from the conserved cysteine through the conserved F or W. Fields, in order: D gene, J gene, V gene, clone size, CDR3 DNA, CDR3 protein. The D gene is left open where the match is weak. A row's size may be missing; if present it is once, few, many or a size class.

d_call: TRBD2
j_call: TRBJ2-5
v_call: TRBV28
clone_size: once
cdr3_nt: TGTGCCAGCAGGCTAGCGGCCTTAAAGACCCAGTACTTC
cdr3_aa: CASRLAALKTQYF

d_call: NA
j_call: TRBJ2-1
v_call: TRBV6-5
clone_size: NA
cdr3_nt: TGTGCCAGCAGTCCCTCGCGGGTAATCCACAATGAGCAGTTCTTC
cdr3_aa: CASSPSRVIHNEQFF

d_call: NA
j_call: TRBJ2-3
v_call: TRBV28
clone_size: NA
cdr3_nt: TGTGCCAGCAGCCCTCCGGGACAACGAAGCACAGATACGCAGTATTTT
cdr3_aa: CASSPPGQRSTDTQYF

d_call: NA
j_call: TRBJ1-2
v_call: TRBV6-6
clone_size: NA
cdr3_nt: TGTGCCAGCAGTTCCGTAAACTATGGCTACACCTTC
cdr3_aa: CASSSVNYGYTF

d_call: TRBD1
j_call: TRBJ1-5
v_call: TRBV29-1
clone_size: NA
cdr3_nt: TGCAGCGTGGATACAGGGGGAGATCAGCCCCAGCATTTT
cdr3_aa: CSVDTGGDQPQHF

d_call: NA
j_call: TRBJ1-5
v_call: TRBV4-1
clone_size: NA
cdr3_nt: TGCGCCAGCAGCCAAGATTGGGCCTTAGGAAATCAGCCCCAGCATTTT
cdr3_aa: CASSQDWALGNQPQHF

d_call: NA
j_call: TRBJ2-7
v_call: TRBV18
clone_size: NA
cdr3_nt: TGTGCCAGCTCACTCGGACAATCCCTCTACGAGCAGTACTTC
cdr3_aa: CASSLGQSLYEQYF

d_call: NA
j_call: TRBJ2-1
v_call: TRBV6-5
clone_size: once
cdr3_nt: TGTGCCAGCACCGACAGTTTGGAGCAGTTCTTC
cdr3_aa: CASTDSLEQFF

d_call: NA
j_call: TRBJ1-4
v_call: TRBV7-6
clone_size: NA
cdr3_nt: TGTGCCAGCAGCTTAGTGTTGGCAGGTGGTGAAAAACTGTTTTTT
cdr3_aa: CASSLVLAGGEKLFF

d_call: TRBD1
j_call: TRBJ1-2
v_call: TRBV9
clone_size: few
cdr3_nt: TGTGCCAGCAGCGTCGACCCGACAGGGCTGGCTGGCTACACCTTC
cdr3_aa: CASSVDPTGLAGYTF

d_call: NA
j_call: TRBJ2-3
v_call: TRBV30
clone_size: NA
cdr3_nt: TGTGCCTGGAGTGTGGGGCAGGGCCTAACAGATACGCAGTATTTT
cdr3_aa: CAWSVGQGLTDTQYF

d_call: NA
j_call: TRBJ2-5
v_call: TRBV29-1
clone_size: NA
cdr3_nt: TGCAGCGCTGGGGGAAGAAACAGGGACCAGGAGACCCAGTACTTC
cdr3_aa: CSAGGRNRDQETQYF

d_call: TRBD1
j_call: TRBJ2-1
v_call: TRBV27
clone_size: NA
cdr3_nt: TGTGCCAGCAGTGCCGGGACAGCAAGCTCCTACAATGAGCAGTTCTTC
cdr3_aa: CASSAGTASSYNEQFF

d_call: NA
j_call: TRBJ1-1
v_call: TRBV28
clone_size: NA
cdr3_nt: TGTGCCAGCATCGAGGGAACCACTGAAGCTTTCTTT
cdr3_aa: CASIEGTTEAFF

d_call: TRBD2
j_call: TRBJ2-2
v_call: TRBV29-1
clone_size: NA
cdr3_nt: TGCAGCGTCGAGGGGACTAGCGGAAACACCGGGGAGCTGTTTTTT
cdr3_aa: CSVEGTSGNTGELFF

d_call: NA
j_call: TRBJ1-1
v_call: TRBV5-8
clone_size: few
cdr3_nt: TGTGCCAGCAGCTCTGGCGACAGGCTTGGGAACACTGAAGCTTTCTTT
cdr3_aa: CASSSGDRLGNTEAFF

d_call: NA
j_call: TRBJ2-1
v_call: TRBV28
clone_size: NA
cdr3_nt: TGTGCCAGCACCAACAGGCGTGTGGGTTTGAATGAGCAGTTCTTC
cdr3_aa: CASTNRRVGLNEQFF

d_call: TRBD1
j_call: TRBJ2-1
v_call: TRBV2
clone_size: NA
cdr3_nt: TGTGCCAGCAGAGACAACCCCGGACAGGGGCAGTTCTTC
cdr3_aa: CASRDNPGQGQFF

d_call: NA
j_call: TRBJ1-5
v_call: TRBV7-2
clone_size: NA
cdr3_nt: TGTGCCAGCAGCTTACTCGGGAGCAATCAGCCCCAGCATTTT
cdr3_aa: CASSLLGSNQPQHF

d_call: NA
j_call: TRBJ2-2
v_call: TRBV30
clone_size: NA
cdr3_nt: TGTGCCTGGAGTGTACATAAAAGTGAGACAGGTAACACCGGGGAGCTGTTTTTT
cdr3_aa: CAWSVHKSETGNTGELFF

d_call: NA
j_call: TRBJ1-5
v_call: TRBV7-8
clone_size: NA
cdr3_nt: TGTGCCAGCAGCTCCGCCGGGGTCTTGGGCAATCAGCCCCAGCATTTT
cdr3_aa: CASSSAGVLGNQPQHF

d_call: TRBD1
j_call: TRBJ1-4
v_call: TRBV9
clone_size: NA
cdr3_nt: TGTGCCAGCAGCGCGACAGGGTCTAGTGAAAAACTGTTTTTT
cdr3_aa: CASSATGSSEKLFF

d_call: NA
j_call: TRBJ1-5
v_call: TRBV6-5
clone_size: NA
cdr3_nt: TGTGCCAGCAGTTTCCGAGAAAATCAGCCCCAGCATTTT
cdr3_aa: CASSFRENQPQHF

d_call: NA
j_call: TRBJ2-3
v_call: TRBV30
clone_size: NA
cdr3_nt: TGTGCCTGGAGTGTACGTAGAGACACAGATACGCAGTATTTT
cdr3_aa: CAWSVRRDTDTQYF

d_call: NA
j_call: TRBJ1-2
v_call: TRBV7-2
clone_size: NA
cdr3_nt: TGTGCCAGCAGCATAGACAGGAACTATGGCTACACCTTC
cdr3_aa: CASSIDRNYGYTF

d_call: TRBD2
j_call: TRBJ2-1
v_call: TRBV7-9
clone_size: NA
cdr3_nt: TGTGCCAGCAGCCCCAGATCGGGGACTAGCGGCCCCAATGAGCAGTTCTTC
cdr3_aa: CASSPRSGTSGPNEQFF

d_call: NA
j_call: TRBJ1-2
v_call: TRBV19
clone_size: NA
cdr3_nt: TGTGCCAGTAGTTCCCGGGGGACCACGTCCGGCTACACCTTC
cdr3_aa: CASSSRGTTSGYTF

d_call: TRBD1
j_call: TRBJ1-4
v_call: TRBV5-1
clone_size: NA
cdr3_nt: TGCGCCAGCAGCTTGGTGGTGGGACAGGTGGTTGGTAATGAAAAACTGTTTTTT
cdr3_aa: CASSLVVGQVVGNEKLFF

d_call: TRBD1
j_call: TRBJ2-5
v_call: TRBV5-1
clone_size: NA
cdr3_nt: TGCGCCAGCAGCTTATCCGGGACAGGGATGTTAGAGACCCAGTACTTC
cdr3_aa: CASSLSGTGMLETQYF

d_call: TRBD2
j_call: TRBJ2-1
v_call: TRBV9
clone_size: NA
cdr3_nt: TGTGCCAGCCAGCGGGAGGCAGGGTACAATGAGCAGTTCTTC
cdr3_aa: CASQREAGYNEQFF

d_call: TRBD2
j_call: TRBJ2-7
v_call: TRBV6-6
clone_size: NA
cdr3_nt: TGTGCCAGCCCGCTCCTGGAGCGGGATTTCTACGAGCAGTACTTC
cdr3_aa: CASPLLERDFYEQYF

d_call: TRBD2
j_call: TRBJ2-1
v_call: TRBV7-2
clone_size: NA
cdr3_nt: TGTGCCAGCAGCTTATTCCCCGCTGTGACTAGCGGGAGGACCAATGAGCAGTTCTTC
cdr3_aa: CASSLFPAVTSGRTNEQFF

d_call: TRBD1
j_call: TRBJ1-1
v_call: TRBV7-2
clone_size: NA
cdr3_nt: TGTGCCAGCAGCCAGGGACAGGGGAACACTGAAGCTTTCTTT
cdr3_aa: CASSQGQGNTEAFF

d_call: TRBD1
j_call: TRBJ2-7
v_call: TRBV7-2
clone_size: NA
cdr3_nt: TGTGCCAGCAGCTTACCTGGGACAGGGGCCTACGAGCAGTACTTC
cdr3_aa: CASSLPGTGAYEQYF

d_call: NA
j_call: TRBJ2-7
v_call: TRBV7-2
clone_size: NA
cdr3_nt: TGTGCCAGCAGCTTGCCTCGACAGGCCACTAGGGGCTACGAGCAGTACTTC
cdr3_aa: CASSLPRQATRGYEQYF

d_call: NA
j_call: TRBJ2-1
v_call: TRBV9
clone_size: NA
cdr3_nt: TGTGCCAGCAGCGTAAGCCTTTCCTACAATGAGCAGTTCTTC
cdr3_aa: CASSVSLSYNEQFF

d_call: NA
j_call: TRBJ2-1
v_call: TRBV2
clone_size: NA
cdr3_nt: TGTGCCAGCAGTGAGTTGGCGGGAAAGGCCAATGAGCAGTTCTTC
cdr3_aa: CASSELAGKANEQFF

d_call: NA
j_call: TRBJ1-2
v_call: TRBV29-1
clone_size: NA
cdr3_nt: TGCAGCGCCGAGGGGGGGATTGGCTATGGCTACACCTTC
cdr3_aa: CSAEGGIGYGYTF

d_call: NA
j_call: TRBJ1-1
v_call: TRBV5-1
clone_size: few
cdr3_nt: TGCGCCAGCAGCGTGGGACACCCGAACACTGAAGCTTTCTTT
cdr3_aa: CASSVGHPNTEAFF

d_call: TRBD2
j_call: TRBJ2-7
v_call: TRBV19
clone_size: NA
cdr3_nt: TGTGCCAGTAGTGCAACTAGCGGGAGCATCAAGCAGTACTTC
cdr3_aa: CASSATSGSIKQYF

d_call: TRBD1
j_call: TRBJ1-5
v_call: TRBV5-8
clone_size: NA
cdr3_nt: TGTGCCAGCAGAATGACAGGGGCTCAGCCCCAGCATTTT
cdr3_aa: CASRMTGAQPQHF

d_call: TRBD1
j_call: TRBJ2-7
v_call: TRBV20-1
clone_size: once
cdr3_nt: TGCAGTGCCTCCCTACCGGGACAGGTAGCTTTC
cdr3_aa: CSASLPGQVAF

d_call: TRBD1
j_call: TRBJ1-2
v_call: TRBV5-4
clone_size: NA
cdr3_nt: TGTGCCAGCAGCTTGATGGGACAGGGGGCGGGGTACTATGGCTACACCTTC
cdr3_aa: CASSLMGQGAGYYGYTF

d_call: NA
j_call: TRBJ2-2
v_call: TRBV6-5
clone_size: NA
cdr3_nt: TGTGCCAGCAGTTACGGTCGGGTCGCGAACACCGGGGAGCTGTTTTTT
cdr3_aa: CASSYGRVANTGELFF

d_call: NA
j_call: TRBJ2-2
v_call: TRBV19
clone_size: NA
cdr3_nt: TGTGCCAGTATTAAGGCGGGGTCCACCGGGGAGCTGTTTTTT
cdr3_aa: CASIKAGSTGELFF

d_call: TRBD1
j_call: TRBJ1-4
v_call: TRBV28
clone_size: NA
cdr3_nt: TGTGCCAGCAGTTATAGGGCAGGGGGCGGAGAAAAACTGTTTTTT
cdr3_aa: CASSYRAGGGEKLFF

d_call: TRBD1
j_call: TRBJ2-1
v_call: TRBV15
clone_size: NA
cdr3_nt: TGTGCCACGGGGCGGGACAGGTACAATGAGCAGTTCTTC
cdr3_aa: CATGRDRYNEQFF

d_call: NA
j_call: TRBJ1-2
v_call: TRBV5-1
clone_size: NA
cdr3_nt: TGCGCCAGCAGCTTGGACCCGGGCAGGGGATTAGATGGCTACACCTTC
cdr3_aa: CASSLDPGRGLDGYTF

d_call: TRBD1
j_call: TRBJ1-1
v_call: TRBV6-5
clone_size: NA
cdr3_nt: TGTGCCAGCAGTTTGACAGGGGGCGACACTGAAGCTTTCTTT
cdr3_aa: CASSLTGGDTEAFF

d_call: TRBD2
j_call: TRBJ2-1
v_call: TRBV28
clone_size: NA
cdr3_nt: TGTGCCAGCAGTTTGACGGGACTAGCGTTGGGATACAATGAGCAGTTCTTC
cdr3_aa: CASSLTGLALGYNEQFF

d_call: TRBD2
j_call: TRBJ2-1
v_call: TRBV4-1
clone_size: once
cdr3_nt: TGCGCCAGCAGCAGGCTGGCTAGCGGGACCGGTAATGAGCAGTTCTTC
cdr3_aa: CASSRLASGTGNEQFF

d_call: TRBD2
j_call: TRBJ2-3
v_call: TRBV4-2
clone_size: NA
cdr3_nt: TGTGCCAGCAGCCAAGGGACTAGCGGACGGAGCACAGATACGCAGTATTTT
cdr3_aa: CASSQGTSGRSTDTQYF

d_call: TRBD1
j_call: TRBJ2-7
v_call: TRBV15
clone_size: NA
cdr3_nt: TGTGCCACCAGCAGCGCTAAGGACAGGGGGCGAAAAGAGCAGTACTTC
cdr3_aa: CATSSAKDRGRKEQYF